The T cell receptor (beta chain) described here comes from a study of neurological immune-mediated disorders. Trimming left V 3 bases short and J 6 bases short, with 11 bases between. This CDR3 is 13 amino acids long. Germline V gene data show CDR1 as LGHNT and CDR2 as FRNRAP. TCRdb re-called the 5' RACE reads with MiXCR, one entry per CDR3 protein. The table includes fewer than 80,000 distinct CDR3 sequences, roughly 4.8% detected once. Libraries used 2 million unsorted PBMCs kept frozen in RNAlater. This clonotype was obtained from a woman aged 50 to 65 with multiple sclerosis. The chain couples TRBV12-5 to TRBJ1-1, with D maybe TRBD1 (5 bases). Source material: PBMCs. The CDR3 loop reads CASGFTGAPEAFF. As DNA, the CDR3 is TGTGCTAGTGGTTTTACCGGGGCACCTGAAGCTTTCTTT.